This T cell receptor (beta chain) was recovered during a study of cytomegalovirus exposure and HLA in healthy donors. The PCR was carried out with 60 Vbeta primers and 13 Jbeta primers. TCRdb's table, derived via immunoSEQ multiplex PCR, lists solely in-frame clones and lacks some. Of roughly 120,000 clones in the sample, roughly 80% were seen once. CDR1 and CDR2 from the germline V gene are SEHNR and FQNEAQ (reference sequence). CDR3 length: 15 amino acids. Trimming cost V 5 bases and J 5 bases, with 18 bases left between them. Sequenced input: PBMCs. The sequence derives from a man aged 50 to 60 in good health and CMV-seropositive. V and J are TRBV7-9 and TRBJ1-2; no definite D call. Here the CDR3 reads CASSPSGWAGYGYTF. DNA for the CDR3: TGTGCCAGCAGCCCCAGTGGGTGGGCAGGATATGGCTACACCTTC.